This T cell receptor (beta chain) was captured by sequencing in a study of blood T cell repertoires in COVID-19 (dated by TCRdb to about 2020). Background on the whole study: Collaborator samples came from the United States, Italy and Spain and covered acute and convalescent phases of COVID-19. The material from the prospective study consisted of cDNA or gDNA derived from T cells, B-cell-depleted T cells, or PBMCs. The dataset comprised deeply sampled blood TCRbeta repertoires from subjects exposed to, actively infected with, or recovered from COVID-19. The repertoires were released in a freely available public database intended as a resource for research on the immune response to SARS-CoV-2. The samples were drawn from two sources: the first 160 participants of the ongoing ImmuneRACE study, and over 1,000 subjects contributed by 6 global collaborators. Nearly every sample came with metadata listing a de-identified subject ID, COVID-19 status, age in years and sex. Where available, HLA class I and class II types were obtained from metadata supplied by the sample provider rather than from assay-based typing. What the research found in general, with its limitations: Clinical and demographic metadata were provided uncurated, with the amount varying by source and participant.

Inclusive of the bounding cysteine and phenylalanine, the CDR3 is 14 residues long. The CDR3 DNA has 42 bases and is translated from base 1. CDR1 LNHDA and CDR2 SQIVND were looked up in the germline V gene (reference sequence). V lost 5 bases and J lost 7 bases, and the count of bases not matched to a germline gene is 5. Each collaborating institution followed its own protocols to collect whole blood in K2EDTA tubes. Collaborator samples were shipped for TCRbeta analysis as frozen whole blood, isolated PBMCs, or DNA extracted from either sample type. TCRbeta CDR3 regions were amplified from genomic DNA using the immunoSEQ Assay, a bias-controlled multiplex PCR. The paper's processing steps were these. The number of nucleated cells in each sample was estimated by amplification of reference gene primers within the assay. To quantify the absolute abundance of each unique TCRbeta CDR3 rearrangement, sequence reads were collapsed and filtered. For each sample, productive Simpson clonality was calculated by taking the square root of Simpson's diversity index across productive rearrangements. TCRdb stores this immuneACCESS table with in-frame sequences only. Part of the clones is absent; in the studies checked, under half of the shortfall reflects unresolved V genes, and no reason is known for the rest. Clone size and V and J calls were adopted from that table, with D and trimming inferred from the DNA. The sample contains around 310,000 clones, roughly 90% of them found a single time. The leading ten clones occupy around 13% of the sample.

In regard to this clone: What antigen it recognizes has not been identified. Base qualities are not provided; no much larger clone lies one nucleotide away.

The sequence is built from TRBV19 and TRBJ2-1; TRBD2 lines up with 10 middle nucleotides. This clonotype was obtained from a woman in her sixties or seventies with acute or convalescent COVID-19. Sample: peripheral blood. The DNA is TGTGCCAGTAGTGGCGGACTAGCGGCGAATGAGCAGTTCTTC. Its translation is CASSGGLAANEQFF.